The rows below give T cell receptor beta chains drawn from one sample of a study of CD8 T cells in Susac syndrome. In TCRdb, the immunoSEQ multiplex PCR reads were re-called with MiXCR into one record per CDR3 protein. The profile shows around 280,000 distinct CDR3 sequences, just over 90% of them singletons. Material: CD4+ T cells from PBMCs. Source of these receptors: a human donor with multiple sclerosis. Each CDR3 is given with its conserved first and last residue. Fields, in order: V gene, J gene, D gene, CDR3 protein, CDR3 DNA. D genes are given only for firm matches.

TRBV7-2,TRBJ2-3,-,CASSSGPTDTQYF,TGTGCCAGCAGCTCGGGACCCACAGATACGCAGTATTTT
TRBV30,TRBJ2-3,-,CAWSYSRFDTQYF,TGTGCCTGGAGTTACTCACGGTTTGATACGCAGTATTTT
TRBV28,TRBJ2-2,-,CASHRVAGELFF,TGTGCCAGCCACAGGGTGGCCGGGGAGCTGTTTTTT
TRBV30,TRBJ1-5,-,CAWSRGPRNQPQHF,TGTGCCTGGAGTAGAGGGCCGAGAAATCAGCCCCAGCATTTT
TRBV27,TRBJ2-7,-,CASSSTVGNFNEQYF,TGTGCCAGCAGTTCGACTGTAGGGAATTTCAACGAGCAGTACTTC
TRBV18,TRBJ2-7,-,CASSPGLAYEQYF,TGTGCCAGCTCACCCGGGTTAGCGTATGAGCAGTACTTC
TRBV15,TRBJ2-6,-,CATSRDRGDGNVLTF,TGTGCCACCAGCAGAGACAGGGGAGACGGCAACGTCCTGACTTTC
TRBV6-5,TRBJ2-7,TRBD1,CASGKDRRYF,TGTGCCAGCGGAAAGGACAGGCGGTACTTC
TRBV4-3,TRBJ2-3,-,CASSQSTGISSTDTQYF,TGCGCCAGCAGCCAGAGTACAGGGATCTCTAGCACAGATACGCAGTATTTT
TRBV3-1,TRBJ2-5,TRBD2,CASSQSSGETQYF,TGTGCCAGCAGCCAATCTAGCGGGGAGACCCAGTACTTC
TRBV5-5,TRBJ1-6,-,CASSATDVGNRPLHF,TGTGCCAGCAGCGCTACAGATGTTGGCAATCGGCCCCTCCACTTT